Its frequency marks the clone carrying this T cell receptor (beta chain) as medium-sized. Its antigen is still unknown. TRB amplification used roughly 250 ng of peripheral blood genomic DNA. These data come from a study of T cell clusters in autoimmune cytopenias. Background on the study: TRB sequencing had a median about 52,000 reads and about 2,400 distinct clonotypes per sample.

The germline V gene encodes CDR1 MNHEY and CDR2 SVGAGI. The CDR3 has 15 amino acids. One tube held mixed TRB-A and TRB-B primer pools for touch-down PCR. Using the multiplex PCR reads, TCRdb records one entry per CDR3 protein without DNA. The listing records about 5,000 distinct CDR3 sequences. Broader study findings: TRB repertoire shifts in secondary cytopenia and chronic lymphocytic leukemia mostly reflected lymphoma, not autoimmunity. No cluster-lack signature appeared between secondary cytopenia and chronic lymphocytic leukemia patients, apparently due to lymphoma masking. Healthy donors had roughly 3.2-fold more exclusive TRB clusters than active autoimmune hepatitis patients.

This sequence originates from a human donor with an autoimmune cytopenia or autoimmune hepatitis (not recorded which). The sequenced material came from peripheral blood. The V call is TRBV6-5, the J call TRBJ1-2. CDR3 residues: CASSYSGRRSYGYTF.